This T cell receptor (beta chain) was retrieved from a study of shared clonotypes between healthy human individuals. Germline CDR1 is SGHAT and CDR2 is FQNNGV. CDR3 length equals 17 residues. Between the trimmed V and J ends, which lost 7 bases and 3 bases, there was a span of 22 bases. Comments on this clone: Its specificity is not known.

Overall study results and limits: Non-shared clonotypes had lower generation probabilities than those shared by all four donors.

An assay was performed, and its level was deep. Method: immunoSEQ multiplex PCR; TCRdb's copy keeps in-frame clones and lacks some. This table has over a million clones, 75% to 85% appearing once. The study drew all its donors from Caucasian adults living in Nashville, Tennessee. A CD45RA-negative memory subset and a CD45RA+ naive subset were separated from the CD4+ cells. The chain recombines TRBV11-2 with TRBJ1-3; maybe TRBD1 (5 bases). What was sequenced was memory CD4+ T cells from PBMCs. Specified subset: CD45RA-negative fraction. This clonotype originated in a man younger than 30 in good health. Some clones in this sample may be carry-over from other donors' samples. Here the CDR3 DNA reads TGTGCCAGCATATCGGGGATCCACGGGACTGGTGGAAACACCATATATTTT. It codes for CASISGIHGTGGNTIYF. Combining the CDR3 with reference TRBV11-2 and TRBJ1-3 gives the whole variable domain EAGVAQSPRYKIIEKRQSVAFWCNPISGHATLYWYQQILGQGPKLLIQFQNNGVVDDSQLPKDRFSAERLKGVDSTLKIQPAKLEDSAVYLCASISGIHGTGGNTIYFGEGSWLTVV.